Shown below are 31 T cell receptor beta chains from a single sample sequenced in a study of blood T cell repertoires in COVID-19. The table came from immunoSEQ multiplex PCR; TCRdb's copy has only in-frame clones and leaves some out. The repertoire holds roughly 350,000 clones, with roughly 90% as singletons. The sequenced sample consisted of PBMCs or T cells enriched from blood (not recorded which). These receptors were taken from a woman between 25 and 40 years old who had recovered from COVID-19.

The chain recombines TRBV4-3 with TRBJ1-2; perhaps TRBD1 as D (6 bases). V lost 0 bases, J lost 4 bases, and 9 bases lay in between. Germline V gene sequence: CDR1 LGHNA, CDR2 YSLEER. The CDR3 extends over 14 amino acids. The DNA of the CDR3 is TGCGCCAGCAGCCAAGATACAGGGCCCTATGGCTACACCTTC. It yields the protein CASSQDTGPYGYTF.

Details on this clone: Other DNA sequences from this sample encode an identical CDR3 as well. The genes are TRBV4-2 and TRBJ2-7; 9 bases align to TRBD2. The length of the CDR3 is 14 residues. Per germline, CDR1 LGHNA and CDR2 YNFKEQ. V shed 1 base, J shed 4 bases, and the junction held 2 bases outside the gene matches. The CDR3 reads CASSQGLAGYEQYF. The CDR3, as DNA: TGTGCCAGCAGCCAAGGGCTAGCGGGATACGAGCAGTACTTC.

The chain combines TRBV29-1 with TRBJ1-2, with a weak D call TRBD1 (6 bases). Trimming cost V 3 bases and J 4 bases, with 15 bases left between them. The CDR3 runs to 14 residues. The germline gives CDR1 SQVTM, CDR2 ANQGSEA. CDR3 amino acids: CSVEKWGQAYGYTF. The CDR3 DNA is TGCAGCGTTGAGAAGTGGGGACAAGCCTATGGCTACACCTTC.

The chain employs TRBV11-3 and TRBJ2-3; D might be TRBD2 (6 bases). This CDR3 comprises 16 residues. The V gene lost 5 bases and the J gene lost 2 bases, with 17 bases spanning the gap. The germline V gene encodes CDR1 SGHNT and CDR2 YENEEA. The CDR3 loop is CASSPHRGFLTDTQYF. The CDR3 DNA is TGTGCCAGCAGCCCTCATCGGGGGTTCCTCACAGATACGCAGTATTTT.

This clone was picked up a small number of times. The chain is built from TRBV19 and TRBJ2-5, with D maybe TRBD1 (5 bases). The germline V gene encodes CDR1 LNHDA and CDR2 SQIVND (reference sequence). The CDR3 runs 12 residues. V gave up 5 bases and J gave up 3 bases, with 7 bases separating them. Written as DNA, the CDR3 is TGTGCCAGTAGTGGACAAGAAGAGACCCAGTACTTC. This encodes CASSGQEETQYF.

The rearrangement uses TRBV18 and TRBJ2-3; 14 nucleotides agree with TRBD2. V shed 3 bases, J shed 1 base, and the junction held 3 bases outside the gene matches. Per the germline V gene, CDR1 is KGHSH and CDR2 is LQKENI. CDR3 length: 17 residues. In DNA, the CDR3 is TGTGCCAGCTCACCCCGGGGACTAGCGGGGGGCACAGATACGCAGTATTTT. This codes for CASSPRGLAGGTDTQYF.

This CDR3 is CASSLFLQGGGTQYF. CDR3 nucleotides: TGTGCCAGCAGCTTGTTTCTACAGGGTGGAGGTACGCAGTATTTT. The chain joins TRBV5-8 to TRBJ2-3; D is perhaps TRBD1 (6 bases). Germline-derived CDR1 and CDR2 are SGHTS and YDEGEE. V was pared by 1 base and J by 8 bases, with 17 bases between. The CDR3 is 15 amino acids. Full variable domain (remainder filled in from reference TRBV5-8 and TRBJ2-3): EAGVTQSPTHLIKTRGQQATLRCSPISGHTSVYWYQQALGLGLQFLLWYDEGEERNRGNFPPRFSGRQFPNYSSELNVNALELEDSALYLCASSLFLQGGGTQYFGPGTRLTVL.

The chain carries TRBV2 and TRBJ2-7; D is unclear. The CDR3 runs 12 residues. Trimming took 7 bases from V and 4 from J, leaving 11 bases between them. Germline V gene data show CDR1 as SNHLY and CDR2 as FYNNEI. CDR3 region: CASTQGGYEQYF. CDR3 in DNA: TGTGCCAGCACCCAAGGCGGTTACGAGCAGTACTTC.

This chain links TRBV5-1 with TRBJ2-1; TRBD2 might be the D (6 bases). The germline gives CDR1 SGHRS, CDR2 YFSETQ. CDR3 length: 14 amino acids. V shed 4 bases and J shed 1 base, with 9 bases lying between them. The CDR3 here is CASSPTSSYNEQFF. Here the CDR3 DNA reads TGCGCCAGCAGCCCGACTAGTTCCTACAATGAGCAGTTCTTC.

This rearrangement joins TRBV21-1 to TRBJ1-3. TRBV21-1 is shown as a pseudogene. The length of the CDR3 is 13 residues. The DNA of the CDR3 is TGTGCCAGCGGGAGAAACTCTGGAAACACCATATATTTT. It yields the protein CASGRNSGNTIYF.

The V and J genes are TRBV11-3 and TRBJ2-2, with TRBD1 matching over 9 bases. CDR3 length: 14 amino acids. J was trimmed by 5 bases and V by 3 bases; bases with no gene match: 1. Germline V gene sequence: CDR1 SGHNT, CDR2 YENEEA. This CDR3 is CASSLGTGTGELFF. Written as DNA, the CDR3 is TGTGCCAGCAGCTTGGGGACAGGGACCGGGGAGCTGTTTTTT.

The chain links TRBV18 to TRBJ1-2; TRBD1 matches at 8 bases. V lost 4 bases, J lost 0 bases, and 7 bases stayed unmatched. The CDR3 is 16 amino acids. Germline V gene sequence: CDR1 KGHSH, CDR2 LQKENI. In DNA, the CDR3 is TGTGCCAGCTCACGCCAAGGGACAGGTACTAACTATGGCTACACCTTC. Translated: CASSRQGTGTNYGYTF.

The chain employs TRBV14 and TRBJ1-2; D might be TRBD1 (6 bases). The CDR3 sequence is 13 residues long. V was shortened by 2 bases and J by 4 bases, with 8 bases between the two germline ends. Germline CDR1 and CDR2: SGHDN and FVKESK. The CDR3 DNA follows: TGTGCCAGCAGCCAACAGGGGCCCTATGGCTACACCTTC. This translates into CASSQQGPYGYTF. Drawing the rest from reference TRBV14 and TRBJ1-2, the complete variable domain is EAGVTQFPSHSVIEKGQTVTLRCDPISGHDNLYWYRRVMGKEIKFLLHFVKESKQDESGMPNNRFLAERTGGTYSTLKVQPAELEDSGVYFCASSQQGPYGYTFGSGTRLTVV.

The chain couples TRBV15 to TRBJ2-1; 15 bases match TRBD2. Germline CDR1 reads LNHNV; CDR2 reads YYDKDF (reference sequence). Germline trimming cut 5 bases from V and 4 bases from J; bases unmatched to any gene: 15. The CDR3 has 20 amino acids. The CDR3 here is CATSLDGTSGGSIQYNEQFF. DNA for the CDR3: TGTGCCACCAGCCTTGACGGGACTAGCGGGGGGTCAATACAATACAATGAGCAGTTCTTC.

This chain connects TRBV11-3 to TRBJ2-3; the match to TRBD1 covers 11 bases. V lost 5 bases to trimming and J lost 4 bases; unmatched junction nucleotides: 11. Germline V gene sequence: CDR1 SGHNT, CDR2 YENEEA. The CDR3 spans 17 residues. CDR3 sequence (DNA): TGTGCCAGCAGCCCTGCTTGGACAGGGGGCTTCGCAGATACGCAGTATTTT. It encodes CASSPAWTGGFADTQYF.

This chain connects TRBV30 to TRBJ2-7, with D possibly matching TRBD2 (6 bases). The CDR3 is 13 residues long. Germline lookup yields CDR1 GTSNPN and CDR2 SVGIG (reference sequence). Trimming took 4 bases from V and 6 from J, leaving 16 bases between them. CDR3 amino acids: CAWNPRDFFEQYF. The CDR3 coding sequence is TGTGCCTGGAATCCCCGGGACTTTTTCGAGCAGTACTTC.

CDR3: CSASPPGRGRLETQYF. The CDR3 bases are TGCAGTGCTAGTCCCCCTGGCAGGGGAAGGTTAGAGACCCAGTACTTC. The rearrangement uses TRBV20-1 and TRBJ2-5; perhaps TRBD1 as D (6 bases). CDR3 length: 16 amino acids. Germline V lookup: CDR1 DFQATT, CDR2 SNEGSKA (reference sequence). Deletions cut 3 bases from V and 4 bases from J, with 21 bases between.

V and J are TRBV15 and TRBJ2-1; TRBD2 matches 8 bases. The junction had 13 bases not matched to a gene; V was cut back by 5 bases and J by 7 bases. CDR1 is LNHNV, CDR2 YYDKDF, per germline (reference sequence). CDR3 length: 16 residues. The chain's CDR3 is CATSLRTSRRRNEQFF. The CDR3 DNA sequence: TGTGCCACCAGCTTACGGACTAGCCGGAGGAGGAATGAGCAGTTCTTC.

The DNA for the CDR3 is TGTGCCAGCAGCATCCGGGACAGCTACGAGCAGTACTTC. Its translation is CASSIRDSYEQYF. This rearrangement joins TRBV7-9 to TRBJ2-7, with TRBD1 matching 7 bases. The CDR3 runs to 13 residues. Trimming cost V 5 bases and J 3 bases; bases outside gene matches: 4. Germline CDR1 reads SEHNR; CDR2 reads FQNEAQ (reference sequence).

The J gene is TRBJ1-1, the V gene TRBV12-3 or TRBV12-4; 7 bases match TRBD1. The CDR3 length is 13 residues. With V trimmed by 2 bases and J by 5 bases, 2 bases remained unmatched. The CDR3: CASSLNRGTEAFF. In DNA form, the CDR3 reads TGTGCCAGCAGTTTAAACAGGGGAACTGAAGCTTTCTTT.

J is TRBJ2-2 and V is TRBV9, with D perhaps TRBD2 (6 bases). V shed 0 bases and J shed 3 bases, with 15 bases lying between them. CDR3 size: 17 residues. Germline V CDR1 and CDR2: SGDLS, YYNGEE. In DNA form, the CDR3 reads TGTGCCAGCAGCGTAGGGTTCTATGGGGGGTACACCGGGGAGCTGTTTTTT. It encodes CASSVGFYGGYTGELFF.

V and J are TRBV18 and TRBJ1-3, with 9 positions matching TRBD1. Germline lookup yields CDR1 KGHSH and CDR2 LQKENI. V lost 3 bases and J lost 3; bases outside the gene matches: 6. The CDR3 is 16 amino acids. The DNA of the CDR3 is TGTGCCAGCTCACCCTCACAGGGGGCAGGTGGAAACACCATATATTTT. Residues: CASSPSQGAGGNTIYF.

This chain uses TRBV18 with TRBJ2-7, with D maybe TRBD2 (5 bases). CDR1 is KGHSH, CDR2 LQKENI, per germline. CDR3 length: 15 residues. The V end was cut by 0 bases, the J end by 2 bases, with 11 bases between. The CDR3 region has the DNA TGTGCCAGCTCACCACCAGCGGTACCCGCCTACGAGCAGTACTTC. Translating gives CASSPPAVPAYEQYF.

The V call is TRBV18, the J call TRBJ2-6, with D maybe TRBD1 (5 bases). There are 15 residues in the CDR3. Germline CDR1 KGHSH, CDR2 LQKENI. Trimming pared 5 bases from V and 4 bases from J, leaving 12 bases between. DNA of the CDR3: TGTGCCAGCTCAACAGGAACAACCGGGGCCAACGTCCTGACTTTC. This sequence encodes CASSTGTTGANVLTF.

The chain uses TRBV27 and TRBJ1-6; 9 bases are a match to TRBD1. This CDR3 is built from 15 residues. The V and J ends lost 7 bases and 6 bases, in that order; junction bases with no gene match: 7. Germline loops: CDR1 MNHEY, CDR2 SMNVEV (reference sequence). As DNA, the CDR3 is TGTGCCAGCACCGGACAGGGGTTTACTAATTCACCCCTCCACTTT. It encodes CASTGQGFTNSPLHF.

The V and J genes are TRBV24-1 and TRBJ1-2; D ambiguous. V lost 8 bases to trimming and J lost 2 bases, with 11 bases between them. There are 13 residues in the CDR3. Germline CDR1 KGHDR, CDR2 SFDVKD. The CDR3 DNA follows: TGTGCCACCAAGGTACGGCGGAACTATGGCTACACCTTC. The encoded protein is CATKVRRNYGYTF.

Turning to this clone: One junction end does not reproduce the germline sequence, and a read error may be involved. The chain links TRBV7-7 to TRBJ2-5; 8 bases are shared with TRBD1. CDR1 and CDR2 from the germline V gene are SSHAT and FNYEAQ (reference sequence). The CDR3 runs to 14 residues. This chain's CDR3 is CASSITGGPETQYF. CDR3 bases: TGTGCTAGCAGCATTACAGGGGGTCCGGAGACCCAGTACTTC.

The V call is TRBV6-1, the J call TRBJ2-1; TRBD1 might be the D (5 bases). Germline CDR1 reads MNHNS; CDR2 reads SASEGT. Between the trimmed V and J ends, which lost 2 bases and 4 bases, there was a span of 15 bases. The CDR3 loop spans 16 amino acids. This chain's CDR3 is CASSERVRTNYNEQFF. In DNA form, the CDR3 reads TGTGCCAGCAGTGAAAGGGTCCGGACAAATTACAATGAGCAGTTCTTC.

The J gene is TRBJ2-5, the V gene TRBV7-9, with 10 bases matching TRBD2. Germline loops: CDR1 SEHNR, CDR2 FQNEAQ (reference sequence). V dropped 0 bases and J dropped 4; count of bases not matched to a gene: 11. The CDR3 loop spans 18 amino acids. DNA of the CDR3: TGTGCCAGCAGCTTAGCCCTAGCGGGGGACCCAGGGCTAGAGACCCAGTACTTC. Protein sequence: CASSLALAGDPGLETQYF.

CDR3 in DNA: TGCGCCAGCAGCTCCTTACCGGGTCTCCAAGAGACCCAGTACTTC. Translated, it gives CASSSLPGLQETQYF. The chain links TRBV5-1 to TRBJ2-5; D unclear. CDR1 is SGHRS, CDR2 YFSETQ, per germline. CDR3 size: 15 residues. V shed 3 bases and J shed 1 base, with 13 bases lying between them.

V usage is TRBV6-1 and J usage is TRBJ1-2; 9 positions agree with TRBD1. Germline V CDR1 and CDR2: MNHNS, SASEGT. CDR3 length: 14 amino acids. V gave up 3 bases and J gave up 5 bases; unmatched junction bases: 4. The CDR3 reads CASSEDRGAYGYTF. The CDR3 DNA is TGTGCCAGCAGTGAGGACAGGGGAGCGTATGGCTACACCTTC.